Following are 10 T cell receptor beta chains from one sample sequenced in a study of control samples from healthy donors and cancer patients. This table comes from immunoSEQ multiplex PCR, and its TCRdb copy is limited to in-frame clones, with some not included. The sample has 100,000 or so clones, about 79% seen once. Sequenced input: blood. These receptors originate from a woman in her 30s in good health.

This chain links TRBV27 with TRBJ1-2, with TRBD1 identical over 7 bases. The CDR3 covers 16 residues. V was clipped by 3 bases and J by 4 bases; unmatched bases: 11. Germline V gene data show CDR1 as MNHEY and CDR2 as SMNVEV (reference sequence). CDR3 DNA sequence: TGTGCCAGCAGTTTCTCCCCCCGGGACAGCCCCTATGGCTACACCTTC. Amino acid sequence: CASSFSPRDSPYGYTF.

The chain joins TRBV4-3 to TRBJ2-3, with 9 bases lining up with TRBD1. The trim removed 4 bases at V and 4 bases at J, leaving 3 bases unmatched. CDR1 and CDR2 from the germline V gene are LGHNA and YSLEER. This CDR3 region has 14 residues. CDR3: CASSRRTGADTQYF. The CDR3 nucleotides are TGCGCCAGCAGCCGCCGGACAGGGGCAGATACGCAGTATTTT.

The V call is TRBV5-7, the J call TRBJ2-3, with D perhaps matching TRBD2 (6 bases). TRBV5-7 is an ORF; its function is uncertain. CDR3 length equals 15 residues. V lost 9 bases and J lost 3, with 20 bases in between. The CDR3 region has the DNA TGTGCCAACCGTATACGGGTGGGGGGAACAGATACGCAGTATTTT. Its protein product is CANRIRVGGTDTQYF.

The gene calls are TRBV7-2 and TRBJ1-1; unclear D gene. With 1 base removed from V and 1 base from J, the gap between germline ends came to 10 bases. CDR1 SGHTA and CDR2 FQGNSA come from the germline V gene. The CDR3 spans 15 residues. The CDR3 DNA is TGTGCCAGCAGCTTAGTCTGGGGAAAGAACACTGAAGCTTTCTTT. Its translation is CASSLVWGKNTEAFF.

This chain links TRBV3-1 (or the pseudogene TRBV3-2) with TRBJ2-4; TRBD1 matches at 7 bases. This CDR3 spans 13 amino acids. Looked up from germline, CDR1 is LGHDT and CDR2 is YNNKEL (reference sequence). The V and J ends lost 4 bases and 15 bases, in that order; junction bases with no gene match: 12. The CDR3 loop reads CASSPHPPGQRYF. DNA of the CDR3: TGTGCCAGCAGCCCCCATCCACCGGGACAGAGGTACTTC.

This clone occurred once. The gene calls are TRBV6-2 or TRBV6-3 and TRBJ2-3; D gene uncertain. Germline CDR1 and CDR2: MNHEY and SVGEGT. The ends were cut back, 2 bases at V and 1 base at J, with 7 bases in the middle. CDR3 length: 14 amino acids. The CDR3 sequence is CASSYQRRTDTQYF. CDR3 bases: TGTGCCAGCAGTTACCAACGCCGCACAGATACGCAGTATTTT.

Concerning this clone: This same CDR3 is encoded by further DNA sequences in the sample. The DNA of the CDR3 is TGCGCCAGCAGCTTGGAGGGGTCCCCCTACAATGAGCAGTTCTTC. Translating it yields CASSLEGSPYNEQFF. V is TRBV5-1 and J is TRBJ2-1; maybe TRBD1 (5 bases). Deletions cut 0 bases from V and 2 bases from J, with 9 bases between. This CDR3 comprises 15 residues. Germline CDR1 reads SGHRS; CDR2 reads YFSETQ.

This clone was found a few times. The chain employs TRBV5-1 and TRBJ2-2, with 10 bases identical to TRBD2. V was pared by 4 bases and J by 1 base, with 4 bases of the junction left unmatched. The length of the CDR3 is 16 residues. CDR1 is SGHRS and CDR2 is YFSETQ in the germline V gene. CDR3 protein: CASSPLAGGNTGELFF. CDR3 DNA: TGCGCCAGCAGCCCCTTAGCGGGGGGGAACACCGGGGAGCTGTTTTTT.

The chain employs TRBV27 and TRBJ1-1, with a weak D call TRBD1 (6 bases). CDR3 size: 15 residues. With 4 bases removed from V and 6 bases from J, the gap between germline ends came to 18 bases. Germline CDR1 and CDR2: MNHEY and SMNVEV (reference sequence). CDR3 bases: TGTGCCAGCAGTTCCCTTGACAGGTTCGGCCCTGAAGCTTTCTTT. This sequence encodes CASSSLDRFGPEAFF.

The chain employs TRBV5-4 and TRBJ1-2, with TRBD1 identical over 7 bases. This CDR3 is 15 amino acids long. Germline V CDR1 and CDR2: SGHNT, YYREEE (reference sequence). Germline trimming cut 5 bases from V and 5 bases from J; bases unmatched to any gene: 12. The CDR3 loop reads CASSSKPGQLYGYTF. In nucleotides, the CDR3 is TGTGCCAGCAGTTCAAAACCGGGACAGCTGTATGGCTACACCTTC.